These 25 T cell receptor beta chains were sequenced from one sample in a study of blood T cell repertoires in COVID-19. The table came from immunoSEQ multiplex PCR; TCRdb's copy has only in-frame clones and leaves some out. This table holds under 150,000 clones, approximately 84% found once. Sequencing used PBMCs or T cells enriched from blood (not recorded which). Receptors originate from a man between 50 and 59 years old in a cohort exposed to, infected with or recovered from COVID-19 (not recorded which).

In DNA, the CDR3 is TGTGCCAGCAGCTTAGCCGCCGCCGGGGGGGATCGCTACACCTTC. Translation: CASSLAAAGGDRYTF. The chain uses TRBV13 and TRBJ1-2; TRBD1 is a possible D gene (5 bases). Looked up from germline, CDR1 is PRHDT and CDR2 is FYEKMQ (reference sequence). This CDR3 region has 15 residues. The V gene lost 1 base and the J gene lost 9 bases, with 18 bases spanning the gap. The variable domain in full, with the rest retrieved from reference TRBV13 and TRBJ1-2, is AAGVIQSPRHLIKEKRETATLKCYPIPRHDTVYWYQQGPGQDPQFLISFYEKMQSDKGSIPDRFSAQQFSDYHSELNMSSLELGDSALYFCASSLAAAGGDRYTFGSGTRLTVV.

V and J are TRBV11-2 and TRBJ1-2; TRBD1 matches at 7 bases. The CDR3 consists of 15 residues. CDR1 is SGHAT, CDR2 FQNNGV, per germline. The V segment lost 8 bases and the J segment 0 bases; nucleotides outside the gene matches: 9. CDR3 nucleotides: TGTGCCAGCGGATCCCTGACAGGGACTAACTATGGCTACACCTTC. It encodes CASGSLTGTNYGYTF.

The chain combines TRBV3-1 (or the pseudogene TRBV3-2) with TRBJ2-1; D is possibly TRBD1 (5 bases). CDR1 LGHDT and CDR2 YNNKEL come from the germline V gene (reference sequence). The CDR3 runs to 14 residues. V lost 2 bases and J lost 1, with 6 bases in between. CDR3 sequence reads: CASSQKGSYNEQFF. The DNA for the CDR3 is TGTGCCAGCAGCCAAAAGGGGTCCTACAATGAGCAGTTCTTC.

In this sample, this clone turned up once. This rearrangement joins TRBV18 to TRBJ2-7, with 13 bases fitting TRBD2. The germline CDR1 and CDR2 sequences are KGHSH and LQKENI. This CDR3 comprises 15 residues. The V segment lost 2 bases and the J segment 6 bases; nucleotides outside the gene matches: 4. CDR3 nucleotide sequence: TGTGCCAGCTCACCAGGACTAGCGGGAGTAAGCGAGCAGTACTTC. The encoded protein is CASSPGLAGVSEQYF.

The CDR3 DNA reads TGTGCCAGCAGGACAGGGGACAGGGAAGCTTTCTTT. This codes for CASRTGDREAFF. V and J are TRBV2 and TRBJ1-1; TRBD1 matches at 8 bases. CDR3 size: 12 residues. With 6 bases clipped from V and 8 bases from J, the junction kept 5 bases outside the gene matches. Germline V gene sequence: CDR1 SNHLY, CDR2 FYNNEI.

The V and J genes are TRBV12-5 and TRBJ1-3; D is perhaps TRBD1 (5 bases). Germline V gene lookup returns CDR1 LGHNT and CDR2 FRNRAP. The CDR3 is made up of 15 amino acids. V was pared by 6 bases and J by 0 bases, with 12 bases between. CDR3 loop: CASGLDTSSGNTIYF. For the CDR3, the DNA is TGTGCTAGTGGACTGGACACGAGCTCTGGAAACACCATATATTTT.

V usage is TRBV16 and J usage is TRBJ2-7; D not resolved. The V gene lost 0 bases and the J gene lost 3 bases, with 6 bases spanning the gap. CDR3 length: 13 amino acids. Germline V CDR1 and CDR2: KGHSY, FQNENV. CDR3 region: CASSQSESYEQYF. DNA for the CDR3: TGTGCCAGCAGCCAATCGGAGAGCTACGAGCAGTACTTC.

The J gene is TRBJ2-4, the V gene TRBV7-2, with TRBD1 identical over 7 bases. This CDR3 region has 15 residues. J gave up 4 bases and V 3 bases, and 6 bases lay outside the gene matches. Germline V gene sequence: CDR1 SGHTA, CDR2 FQGNSA. The CDR3 spells CASSFPGTAKNIQYF. The CDR3, as DNA: TGTGCCAGCAGCTTCCCCGGGACAGCAAAAAACATTCAGTACTTC.

V and J are TRBV5-1 and TRBJ1-4; D might be TRBD1 (5 bases). Germline V gene lookup returns CDR1 SGHRS and CDR2 YFSETQ. Trimming left V 4 bases short and J 8 bases short, with 18 bases between. This CDR3 is 15 amino acids long. CDR3 sequence reads: CASSVGGVYREKLFF. In nucleotides, the CDR3 is TGCGCCAGCAGCGTCGGGGGGGTTTATCGAGAAAAACTGTTTTTT.

This chain uses TRBV28 with TRBJ1-2; D might be TRBD1 (5 bases). The V gene's germline CDR1 is MDHEN and CDR2 SYDVKM. Trimming pared 7 bases from V and 4 bases from J, leaving 25 bases between. The CDR3 spans 17 residues. The CDR3 DNA is TGTGCCAGCACGGGGGAGCCTAAATCGGGGGATTTCTATGGCTACACCTTC. Amino acids: CASTGEPKSGDFYGYTF.

The chain recombines TRBV7-2 with TRBJ1-6; no clear D gene. Deletions cut 1 base from V and 8 bases from J, with 12 bases between. This CDR3 has 15 residues. Germline CDR1 SGHTA, CDR2 FQGNSA. The CDR3 DNA is TGTGCCAGCAGCTTAGGGGGAGGGCTTGATTCACCCCTCCACTTT. Translating it yields CASSLGGGLDSPLHF.

Only one count was recorded for this clone. The rearrangement uses TRBV2 and TRBJ1-2; TRBD1 matches at 7 bases. The V segment lost 7 bases and the J segment 1 base; nucleotides outside the gene matches: 6. Per the germline V gene, CDR1 is SNHLY and CDR2 is FYNNEI. The CDR3 spans 14 residues. In DNA form, the CDR3 reads TGTGCCAGCATGCGGGACAGTGGTAACTATGGCTACACCTTC. Protein: CASMRDSGNYGYTF.

This clone was seen only a few times. This chain joins TRBV20-1 and TRBJ2-7, with a weak D call TRBD2 (5 bases). The CDR3 extends over 11 amino acids. Germline V gives CDR1 DFQATT, CDR2 SNEGSKA (reference sequence). Trimming pared 3 bases from V and 5 bases from J, leaving 8 bases between. The CDR3 bases are TGCAGTGCTAGTCCCGGGGACGAGCAGTACTTC. Amino acids: CSASPGDEQYF.

The chain employs TRBV5-1 and TRBJ1-2, with a possible D match to TRBD1 (6 bases). The ends were cut back, 0 bases at V and 5 bases at J, with 8 bases in the middle. CDR3 length: 13 amino acids. CDR1 and CDR2 (germline): SGHRS, YFSETQ. CDR3 sequence reads: CASSLATGYGYTF. CDR3 bases: TGCGCCAGCAGCTTGGCTACAGGGTATGGCTACACCTTC.

V and J are TRBV9 and TRBJ2-3; D gene ambiguous. This CDR3 is 14 amino acids long. Between the trimmed V and J ends, which lost 0 bases and 5 bases, there was a span of 10 bases. Germline-derived CDR1 and CDR2 are SGDLS and YYNGEE. As DNA, the CDR3 is TGTGCCAGCAGCGTAGACCTTTCAGAAGATACGCAGTATTTT. This gives the protein CASSVDLSEDTQYF.

The rearrangement joins TRBV2 to TRBJ2-7, with D hard to call. V was shortened by 3 bases and J by 0 bases, with 6 bases between the two germline ends. From germline, CDR1 is SNHLY and CDR2 FYNNEI. This CDR3 comprises 13 residues. The CDR3 here is CASSESGSYEQYF. The CDR3 DNA is TGTGCCAGCAGTGAGTCCGGCTCCTACGAGCAGTACTTC.

The V and J genes are TRBV19 and TRBJ2-7; TRBD1 is a possible D gene (5 bases). Trimming shortened V by 4 bases and J by 2 bases, and 9 bases separated the two germline ends. From germline, CDR1 is LNHDA and CDR2 SQIVND (reference sequence). The CDR3 has 13 amino acids. The CDR3 here is CASSNTRAYEQYF. CDR3 nucleotides: TGTGCCAGTAGTAATACCAGGGCCTACGAGCAGTACTTC.

The chain is built from TRBV3-1 (or the pseudogene TRBV3-2) and TRBJ2-2; weak D call: TRBD2 (6 bases). Germline loops: CDR1 LGHDT, CDR2 YNNKEL (reference sequence). There are 17 residues in the CDR3. Trimming cost V 7 bases and J 0 bases, with 18 bases left between them. The CDR3 DNA reads TGTGCCAGCACCCTACTAAGGCGGGATTCGAACACCGGGGAGCTGTTTTTT. This codes for CASTLLRRDSNTGELFF.

The chain is built from TRBV5-1 and TRBJ1-1, with TRBD1 matching over 9 bases. Trimming took 3 bases from V and 0 from J; bases not matched to a gene: 9. CDR3 length: 17 amino acids. CDR1 is SGHRS and CDR2 is YFSETQ in the germline V gene. In nucleotides, the CDR3 is TGCGCCAGCAGCTCCCCCGGACAGGGGCGCATGAACACTGAAGCTTTCTTT. It is translated as CASSSPGQGRMNTEAFF.

The chain couples TRBV30 to TRBJ2-7; D not resolved. Trimming removed 1 base at V and 5 bases at J, with 6 bases between. The CDR3 runs to 11 residues. CDR1 is GTSNPN and CDR2 is SVGIG in the germline V gene (reference sequence). In nucleotides, the CDR3 is TGTGCCTGGAGTGCACAGAACGAGCAGTACTTC. Its translation: CAWSAQNEQYF.

Only a few counts were recorded for this clone. The CDR3 DNA sequence: TGCGCCAGCAGCCAAGAGGGCGGGACAGGGGCTAGCGAGCAGTACTTC. It yields the protein CASSQEGGTGASEQYF. The chain uses TRBV4-3 and TRBJ2-7; 10 bases agree with TRBD1. Trimming took 0 bases from V and 6 from J; bases not matched to a gene: 8. Germline V gene lookup returns CDR1 LGHNA and CDR2 YSLEER. The CDR3 contains 16 residues.

The chain carries TRBV29-1 and TRBJ1-1, with D perhaps TRBD1 (5 bases). Germline CDR1 SQVTM, CDR2 ANQGSEA. Trimming removed 7 bases at V and 1 base at J, with 10 bases between. The CDR3 loop spans 12 amino acids. The CDR3 spells CSAQTANTEAFF. CDR3 nucleotide sequence: TGCAGCGCCCAGACAGCGAACACTGAAGCTTTCTTT.

The rearrangement links TRBV7-2 to TRBJ2-1; 11 bases align to TRBD1. The CDR3 covers 15 residues. After removal of 6 bases from V and 7 bases from J, the junction contained 8 bases not matched to a gene. Germline lookup yields CDR1 SGHTA and CDR2 FQGNSA. The CDR3 coding sequence is TGTGCCAGCAGACCAGGACAGGGGGCGCGAAATGAGCAGTTCTTC. Translation gives CASRPGQGARNEQFF.

This clone has only one observation. The rearrangement uses TRBV5-4 and TRBJ2-2; D is perhaps TRBD1 (6 bases). V was trimmed by 5 bases and J by 4 bases, leaving 9 bases between them. This CDR3 region has 13 residues. Germline V lookup: CDR1 SGHNT, CDR2 YYREEE (reference sequence). The CDR3 DNA reads as TGTGCCAGCAGGCTCAGGGGCACCGGGGAGCTGTTTTTT. As protein: CASRLRGTGELFF.

The CDR3 reads CASSLPRGKGSYEQYF. CDR3 DNA: TGTGCCAGCAGTCTTCCCAGGGGGAAAGGGTCCTACGAGCAGTACTTC. V usage is TRBV5-6 and J usage is TRBJ2-7; 7 bases are shared with TRBD1. J was trimmed by 1 base and V by 5 bases; bases with no gene match: 12. The CDR3 runs 16 residues. CDR1 and CDR2 from the germline V gene are SGHDT and YYEEEE.